This T cell receptor beta chain appears in the sequencing data of a study of response to subunit inactivated influenza vaccine. Per the germline V gene, CDR1 is SQVTM and CDR2 is ANQGSEA. There are 16 residues in the CDR3. V lost 0 bases and J 3 bases, leaving 15 bases between the germline ends. Study-wide results and caveats: It was the authors' suggestion that each seasonal influenza vaccination recruits few new T cells.

TCRdb ran MiXCR on the RT-PCR reads and lists one entry per CDR3 protein. The sample records about 520,000 distinct CDR3 sequences, around 7.7% being singletons. As concerns this clonotype: Antigen specificity is unknown.

The chain combines TRBV29-1 with TRBJ2-1, with D possibly being TRBD1 (5 bases). This clonotype was sampled from a man aged 50 to 69 who received an inactivated influenza vaccine. The sequencing used PBMCs from blood, collected roughly 24 months after vaccination. CDR3 nucleotide sequence: TGCAGCGTTGAAGATCTTAGGGGCTCCGACTACAATGAGCAGTTCTTC. Encoded protein: CSVEDLRGSDYNEQFF.